One and the same sample provided the 9 T cell receptor beta chains below, sequenced in a study of blood T cell repertoires in COVID-19. Clones were sequenced by immunoSEQ multiplex PCR, and TCRdb holds only the in-frame ones, with some missing. The top ten hold approximately 20% of the sample, which has some 90,000 clones, 87% seen once. Sequences were obtained from peripheral blood. These receptors were taken from a woman aged 55-69 years with COVID-19, enrolled during active disease.

About this clone: Other DNA variants within this sample encode the same CDR3. The CDR3 sequence: CASSLSSGNTIYF. CDR3 nucleotides: TGTGCCAGCAGCTTGAGCTCTGGAAACACCATATATTTT. The V gene is TRBV7-2, the J gene TRBJ1-3; the D is unclear. The CDR3 is 13 amino acids. Germline CDR1 and CDR2: SGHTA and FQGNSA. The V end lost 3 bases, the J end lost 0 bases, and 3 bases lay between the germline ends. Full variable domain (outside the CDR3, taken from reference TRBV7-2 and TRBJ1-3): GAGVSQSPSNKVTEKGKDVELRCDPISGHTALYWYRQSLGQGLEFLIYFQGNSAPDKSGLPSDRFSAERTGGSVSTLTIQRTQQEDSAVYLCASSLSSGNTIYFGEGSWLTVV.

The chain links TRBV19 to TRBJ2-5; D is ambiguous. Germline V gene sequence: CDR1 LNHDA, CDR2 SQIVND (reference sequence). Trimming removed 7 bases at V and 0 bases at J, with 9 bases between. This CDR3 spans 13 amino acids. The CDR3 sequence is CASTPDNQETQYF. For the CDR3, the DNA is TGTGCCAGTACCCCAGATAACCAAGAGACCCAGTACTTC. The whole variable domain, remainder taken from reference TRBV19 and TRBJ2-5, is DGGITQSPKYLFRKEGQNVTLSCEQNLNHDAMYWYRQDPGQGLRLIYYSQIVNDFQKGDIAEGYSVSREKKESFPLTVTSAQKNPTAFYLCASTPDNQETQYFGPGTRLLVL.

The J gene is TRBJ1-3, the V gene TRBV5-1; D is ambiguous. The CDR3 is 17 residues long. The germline V gene encodes CDR1 SGHRS and CDR2 YFSETQ. V lost 0 bases and J 2 bases, leaving 15 bases between the germline ends. The CDR3, as DNA: TGCGCCAGCAGCTTGGCCCCCAACAGATACCCTGGAAACACCATATATTTT. Protein: CASSLAPNRYPGNTIYF.

The chain carries TRBV6-5 and TRBJ1-1; TRBD1 matches 8 bases. The CDR3 contains 14 residues. The ends lost 7 bases at V and 5 bases at J; junction bases unmatched: 9. Germline V CDR1 and CDR2: MNHEY, SVGAGI. DNA for the CDR3: TGTGCCAGCAAACAGACAGGGGATTGGACTGAAGCTTTCTTT. It translates to CASKQTGDWTEAFF.

The chain is built from TRBV12-3 or TRBV12-4 and TRBJ2-1, with D possibly matching TRBD2 (6 bases). V was shortened by 7 bases and J by 15 bases, with 19 bases between the two germline ends. The length of the CDR3 is 12 residues. CDR3 nucleotides: TGTGCCAGCAAATTTTCCCAGACTAGTGTGTTCTTC. It encodes CASKFSQTSVFF.

The chain carries TRBV14 and TRBJ2-5, with D possibly matching TRBD1 (5 bases). CDR1 and CDR2 from the germline V gene are SGHDN and FVKESK. The CDR3 spans 13 residues. Trimming shortened V by 3 bases and J by 2 bases, and 7 bases separated the two germline ends. In nucleotides, the CDR3 is TGTGCCAGCAGCCAGACAGTACAAGAGACCCAGTACTTC. Translating it yields CASSQTVQETQYF.

V and J are TRBV19 and TRBJ2-3, with 8 bases fitting TRBD2. The V gene's germline CDR1 is LNHDA and CDR2 SQIVND (reference sequence). Trimming at V came to 3 bases and at J to 2 bases, leaving 7 bases not matched to a gene. The CDR3 runs 16 residues. The CDR3 coding sequence is TGTGCCAGTAGTATCCTTCGGGGGGGATTCACAGATACGCAGTATTTT. It encodes CASSILRGGFTDTQYF.

V usage is TRBV6-6 and J usage is TRBJ1-5, with 7 bases lining up with TRBD1. The V gene end was trimmed by 5 bases and the J gene end by 2 bases; junction bases not matched to a gene: 6. This CDR3 contains 15 residues. From germline, CDR1 is MNHNY and CDR2 SVGAGI (reference sequence). CDR3 sequence: CASSRLTGGNQPQHF. In DNA, the CDR3 is TGTGCCAGCAGTAGACTAACAGGGGGCAATCAGCCCCAGCATTTT.

J is TRBJ1-5 and V is TRBV5-1; 9 positions match TRBD1. This CDR3 has 14 amino acids. J lost 5 bases, V lost 2 bases, and 2 bases had no gene match. Per germline, CDR1 SGHRS and CDR2 YFSETQ. CDR3 bases: TGCGCCAGCAGCTTAGACAGGGGGGATCAGCCCCAGCATTTT. It encodes CASSLDRGDQPQHF.